This passage covers 21 T cell receptor beta chains from one sample sequenced in a study of blood T cell repertoires in COVID-19. The data were produced by immunoSEQ multiplex PCR, yet TCRdb's version contains in-frame clones alone and is incomplete. The sample includes some 70,000 clones, around 86% of them seen just once. The sample taken for sequencing was peripheral blood. The receptors derive from a man between 25 and 39 years old with acute or convalescent COVID-19.

The rearrangement uses TRBV3-1 (or the pseudogene TRBV3-2) and TRBJ2-1, with D possibly matching TRBD2 (6 bases). Germline V lookup: CDR1 LGHDT, CDR2 YNNKEL (reference sequence). There are 13 residues in the CDR3. With 1 base removed from V and 15 bases from J, the gap between germline ends came to 16 bases. CDR3 DNA: TGTGCCAGCAGCCAAGTAGCGGCGGGGAGGAGGTTCTTC. Encoded protein: CASSQVAAGRRFF.

V usage is TRBV5-8 and J usage is TRBJ2-6; TRBD1 might be the D (5 bases). The germline V gene has CDR1 SGHTS and CDR2 YDEGEE. The ends were cut back, 6 bases at V and 0 bases at J, with 13 bases in the middle. The CDR3 length is 16 residues. The CDR3 region is CASKLTANSGANVLTF. Here the CDR3 DNA reads TGTGCCAGCAAATTGACAGCGAACTCTGGGGCCAACGTCCTGACTTTC. The whole variable domain, filled in from reference TRBV5-8 and TRBJ2-6, reads EAGVTQSPTHLIKTRGQQATLRCSPISGHTSVYWYQQALGLGLQFLLWYDEGEERNRGNFPPRFSGRQFPNYSSELNVNALELEDSALYLCASKLTANSGANVLTFGAGSRLTVL.

The chain recombines TRBV3-1 (or the pseudogene TRBV3-2) with TRBJ2-1, with TRBD2 matching 12 bases. V dropped 0 bases and J dropped 5; count of bases not matched to a gene: 11. This CDR3 has 19 residues. The germline gives CDR1 LGHDT, CDR2 YNNKEL (reference sequence). The CDR3 DNA follows: TGTGCCAGCAGCCAAGAGCCCTCCCGACTAGCGGGAGAACACAATGAGCAGTTCTTC. Translating gives CASSQEPSRLAGEHNEQFF.

This clone was seen a single time. The chain uses TRBV7-2 and TRBJ2-3; 15 bases map to TRBD2. The CDR3 is made up of 16 amino acids. CDR1 and CDR2 from the germline V gene are SGHTA and FQGNSA. The V and J ends lost 8 bases and 1 base, in that order; junction bases with no gene match: 4. CDR3 bases: TGTGCCAGCGGACTAGCGGGAGGGCCGGGCACAGATACGCAGTATTTT. Amino acid sequence: CASGLAGGPGTDTQYF.

This clone was counted a single time. The V call is TRBV5-6, the J call TRBJ2-3; D is perhaps TRBD2 (7 bases). Germline V CDR1 and CDR2: SGHDT, YYEEEE. The CDR3 is 13 residues long. V lost 1 base and J 9 bases, leaving 12 bases between the germline ends. CDR3 in DNA: TGTGCCAGCAGCTTGCGGGGGGCGGAGACGCAGTATTTT. It specifies CASSLRGAETQYF.

The chain employs TRBV19 and TRBJ1-1; D remains unclear. Germline CDR1 and CDR2: LNHDA and SQIVND (reference sequence). The CDR3 consists of 13 residues. Trimming took 6 bases from V and 1 from J, leaving 9 bases between them. Here the CDR3 reads CASRFGGNTEAFF. DNA for the CDR3: TGTGCCAGTAGGTTTGGAGGGAACACTGAAGCTTTCTTT.

The chain employs TRBV28 and TRBJ2-7; maybe TRBD2 (6 bases). The CDR3 runs 16 residues. V lost 7 bases to trimming and J lost 4 bases, with 23 bases between them. The V gene's germline CDR1 is MDHEN and CDR2 SYDVKM. CDR3 region: CASTSPGTLRPYEQYF. In DNA, the CDR3 is TGTGCCAGCACCTCCCCCGGGACTCTACGACCATACGAGCAGTACTTC.

The chain joins TRBV7-9 to TRBJ2-1; maybe TRBD2 (6 bases). The V gene lost 0 bases and the J gene lost 2 bases, with 11 bases spanning the gap. CDR1 is SEHNR and CDR2 is FQNEAQ in the germline V gene (reference sequence). This CDR3 has 16 amino acids. The CDR3 loop is CASSLAGGTPYNEQFF. The CDR3 nucleotides are TGTGCCAGCAGCTTAGCGGGAGGAACCCCCTACAATGAGCAGTTCTTC.

The chain combines TRBV5-1 with TRBJ2-7; 7 nucleotides line up with TRBD1. Germline CDR1 SGHRS, CDR2 YFSETQ. J gave up 3 bases and V 2 bases, and 2 bases lay outside the gene matches. The CDR3 totals 13 residues. In DNA form, the CDR3 reads TGCGCCAGCAGCTTAGGGGGCTACTACGAGCAGTACTTC. Translated, it gives CASSLGGYYEQYF.

V is TRBV30 and J is TRBJ2-3; 8 bases agree with TRBD1. CDR3 size: 12 residues. V was clipped by 2 bases and J by 13 bases; unmatched bases: 8. Germline CDR1 GTSNPN, CDR2 SVGIG (reference sequence). The CDR3, as DNA: TGTGCCTGGAGTTGGCAGGGGGCCGAGGAGTATTTT. Translation: CAWSWQGAEEYF.

J is TRBJ1-5 and V is TRBV28; no firm D call. Germline-derived CDR1 and CDR2 are MDHEN and SYDVKM. V gave up 8 bases and J gave up 0 bases, with 11 bases separating them. The CDR3 is 14 residues long. CDR3 in DNA: TGTGCCAGCCGAACGAGCACTAGCAATCAGCCCCAGCATTTT. This translates into CASRTSTSNQPQHF.

This sequence joins TRBV19 and TRBJ2-3; 9 nucleotides line up with TRBD1. Trimming cost V 6 bases and J 3 bases; bases outside gene matches: 1. CDR3 length: 13 amino acids. CDR1 and CDR2 from the germline V gene are LNHDA and SQIVND (reference sequence). The chain's CDR3 is CASRQGATDTQYF. The CDR3 DNA reads as TGTGCCAGTAGACAGGGGGCTACAGATACGCAGTATTTT.

This chain uses TRBV30 with TRBJ2-3; 10 bases align to TRBD2. Germline trimming cut 6 bases from V and 4 bases from J; bases unmatched to any gene: 7. In germline, CDR1 is GTSNPN, CDR2 SVGIG (reference sequence). This CDR3 has 14 amino acids. The CDR3 spells CACRPTSGADTQYF. The CDR3 DNA follows: TGTGCCTGCCGGCCAACTAGCGGGGCAGATACGCAGTATTTT.

This chain joins TRBV7-3 and TRBJ2-2; TRBD2 agrees at 7 bases. V dropped 3 bases and J dropped 4; count of bases not matched to a gene: 5. The CDR3 is 15 residues long. In germline, CDR1 is SGHTA, CDR2 FQGTGA. The CDR3 nucleotides read TGTGCCAGCAGCTTCCCGGGACTAACCACCGGGGAGCTGTTTTTT. Translating gives CASSFPGLTTGELFF.

This rearrangement joins TRBV21-1 to TRBJ2-3; the table's D call, TRBD1, has no DNA check behind it. TRBV21-1 is a pseudogene locus. The CDR3 spans 15 residues. The CDR3 protein is CASSKSGQVGDTQYF. In DNA, the CDR3 is TGTGCCAGCAGCAAATCCGGACAGGTTGGAGATACGCAGTATTTT.

The chain joins TRBV19 to TRBJ1-1; TRBD1 might be the D (6 bases). Germline V lookup: CDR1 LNHDA, CDR2 SQIVND (reference sequence). CDR3 size: 14 residues. The V end was cut by 6 bases, the J end by 2 bases, with 13 bases between. CDR3 amino acids: CASRVRGANTEAFF. The CDR3 DNA reads as TGTGCCAGTAGGGTGCGGGGGGCCAACACTGAAGCTTTCTTT.

V gene TRBV7-6 combines with J gene TRBJ1-6; D perhaps matches TRBD1 (5 bases). The CDR3 runs 17 residues. Germline CDR1 is SGHVS and CDR2 is FNYEAQ. The ends were cut back, 6 bases at V and 7 bases at J, with 22 bases in the middle. The CDR3 sequence is CASSPGTGLLGNSPLHF. DNA of the CDR3: TGTGCCAGCAGTCCCGGGACTGGTCTTTTAGGAAATTCACCCCTCCACTTT.

The chain employs TRBV6-5 and TRBJ2-1, with 11 bases identical to TRBD2. The junction had 2 bases not matched to a gene; V was cut back by 6 bases and J by 1 base. This CDR3 region has 15 residues. CDR1 is MNHEY, CDR2 SVGAGI, per germline. In DNA, the CDR3 is TGTGCCAGCAGGGGACTAGCGGCTTCCTACAATGAGCAGTTCTTC. Its protein is CASRGLAASYNEQFF.

The chain joins TRBV14 to TRBJ1-1, with 7 bases that match TRBD1. The CDR3 loop spans 13 amino acids. Trimming took 4 bases from V and 3 from J; bases not matched to a gene: 2. Germline CDR1 is SGHDN and CDR2 is FVKESK. The CDR3 DNA is TGTGCCAGCAGCCGCAGGGGGGACACTGAAGCTTTCTTT. This encodes CASSRRGDTEAFF.

On this clone itself: The same CDR3 is also encoded by other DNA sequences in this sample. V gene TRBV7-2 combines with J gene TRBJ2-2, with 11 nucleotides matching TRBD2. Per germline, CDR1 SGHTA and CDR2 FQGNSA. V shed 5 bases, J shed 5 bases, and the junction held 4 bases outside the gene matches. The CDR3 loop spans 15 amino acids. CDR3 in amino acids: CASSLASGRTGELFF. Written as DNA, the CDR3 is TGTGCCAGCAGCCTCGCTAGCGGGAGGACCGGGGAGCTGTTTTTT.

J is TRBJ2-2 and V is TRBV7-9; the match to TRBD1 covers 9 bases. V was clipped by 5 bases and J by 6 bases; unmatched bases: 10. The CDR3 extends over 16 amino acids. The germline V gene encodes CDR1 SEHNR and CDR2 FQNEAQ (reference sequence). This CDR3 reads CASSENRDRASGELFF. The CDR3 nucleotides are TGTGCCAGCAGCGAAAACCGGGACAGGGCGTCCGGGGAGCTGTTTTTT.